These T cell receptor beta chains were read from a single sample in a study of blood T cell repertoires in COVID-19. The assay was immunoSEQ multiplex PCR, and TCRdb's table has in-frame clones only and misses some. Counted here are roughly 150,000 clones, 87% occurring once; the ten biggest clones make up approximately 3.7%. Source material: PBMCs or T cells enriched from blood (not recorded which). The receptors shown here come from a woman aged 40 to 50 who had been exposed to COVID-19. The conserved cysteine and the conserved F or W are not part of the CDR3 here.

V: TRBV6-1
CDR3: ASSEGRTAVYEQY

V: TRBV7-3
CDR3: ASSKDREIEAF

V: TRBV4-3
CDR3: ASSQRLAGGPHADTQY

V: TRBV19
CDR3: ASTPWGTGEGEQF

V: TRBV4-1
CDR3: ASSQDQYGANTEAF

V: TRBV9
CDR3: ASSLRLSSYEQY

V: TRBV7-7
CDR3: ASSLAGGPYNEQF

V: TRBV4-1
CDR3: ASSHRTSGRTRSYEQY

V: TRBV10-2
CDR3: ASSEGQGMPYNSPLH

V: TRBV20-1
CDR3: SASQQGAYSNQPQH

V: TRBV4-1
CDR3: ASSQHEWARSTDTQY

V: TRBV6-5
CDR3: ASSFNRGKAEAF

V: TRBV5-4
CDR3: ASSGEGAEAF

V: TRBV6-5
CDR3: ASTIGNGNTIY

V: TRBV27
CDR3: ASSFFGQGGSQY

V: TRBV14
CDR3: ASSRRPTREQY

V: TRBV5-1
CDR3: ASSLQRDYEQY

V: TRBV7-8
CDR3: ASSLGGGNSPLH

V: TRBV9
CDR3: ASSADSGRVKTQY

V: TRBV28
CDR3: ASSSPGKVEQY

V: TRBV28
CDR3: ASRSELASDEQY

V: TRBV11-2
CDR3: ASSSSRDRGEETQY

V: TRBV11-2
CDR3: ASTFGGRKNTEAF

V: TRBV9
CDR3: ASSVRGGLQETQY

V: TRBV18
CDR3: ASSPSRGSGNQPQH

V: TRBV12-3/TRBV12-4
CDR3: ASSGQGDTEAF

V: TRBV11-2
CDR3: ASSLWRGGGNNEQF

V: TRBV28
CDR3: ASSPPVEGASGNTIY

V: TRBV15
CDR3: ATSIGGTGEKLF

V: TRBV19
CDR3: ASKASGQNNSPLH

V: TRBV3-1/TRBV3-2
CDR3: ASSQDSWTYNEQF

V: TRBV29-1
CDR3: SAQVLRQGAYEQY

V: TRBV6-4
CDR3: ASSAGQGNTEAF

V: TRBV6-2/TRBV6-3
CDR3: ASSLGSGSADTQY

V: TRBV12-3/TRBV12-4
CDR3: ASSRGGRGYT

V: TRBV18
CDR3: ASSQSSGSELF

V: TRBV6-1
CDR3: ASSESGGSYEQY

V: TRBV11-2
CDR3: ASSPTAGRYGEKLF

V: TRBV15
CDR3: ATSGTQGGNTEAF

V: TRBV19
CDR3: ASMKLDRSNTGELF

V: TRBV11-2
CDR3: ASSLSGINTEAF

V: TRBV29-1
CDR3: SVTGANTEAF

V: TRBV27
CDR3: ATAIRGFGRSNYGYT

V: TRBV5-1
CDR3: ASSLGGRSNQPQH

V: TRBV7-2
CDR3: ASSFKDSLPVNYGYT

V: TRBV9
CDR3: ASSVGASGGAGEQF

V: TRBV27
CDR3: ASSRRGYEQY

V: TRBV7-2
CDR3: ASTQGGKNTGELF

V: TRBV29-1
CDR3: SGYTGALSGYT

V: TRBV4-2
CDR3: ASSQDLAGGTGELF

V: TRBV11-2
CDR3: ASSPTGGNTEAF

V: TRBV7-2
CDR3: ASSLAQFHRDTDSIGYT

V: TRBV5-1
CDR3: ASSFTTFPGQAFYNEQF